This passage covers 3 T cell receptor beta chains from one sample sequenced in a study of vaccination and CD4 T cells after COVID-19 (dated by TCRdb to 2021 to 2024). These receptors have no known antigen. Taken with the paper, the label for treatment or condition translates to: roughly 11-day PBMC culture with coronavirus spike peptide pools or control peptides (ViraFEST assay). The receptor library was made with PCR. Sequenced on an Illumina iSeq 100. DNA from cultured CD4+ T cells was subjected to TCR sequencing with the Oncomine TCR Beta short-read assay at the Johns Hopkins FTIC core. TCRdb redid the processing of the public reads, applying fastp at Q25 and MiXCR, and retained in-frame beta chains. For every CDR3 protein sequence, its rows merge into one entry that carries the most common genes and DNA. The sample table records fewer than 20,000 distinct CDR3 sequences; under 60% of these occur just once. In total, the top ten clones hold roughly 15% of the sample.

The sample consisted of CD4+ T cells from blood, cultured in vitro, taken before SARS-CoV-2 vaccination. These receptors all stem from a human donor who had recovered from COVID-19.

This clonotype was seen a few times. DNA for the CDR3: TGTGCCAGCAGTCCCCTCGTACTGGGCTACACCTTC. Translation: CASSPLVLGYTF. V usage is TRBV2 and J usage is TRBJ1-2; unclear D gene. V lost 5 bases, J lost 8 bases, and 12 bases lay in between. The CDR3 covers 12 residues. Germline V gene lookup returns CDR1 SNHLY and CDR2 FYNNEI.

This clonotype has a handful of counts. CDR3 residues: CASRTQETQYF. CDR3 DNA sequence: TGTGCCAGCAGGACCCAAGAGACCCAGTACTTC. The rearrangement links TRBV28 to TRBJ2-5; D unclear. V lost 6 bases to trimming and J lost 1 base, with 3 bases between them. Germline values: CDR1 MDHEN, CDR2 SYDVKM. The CDR3 contains 11 residues.

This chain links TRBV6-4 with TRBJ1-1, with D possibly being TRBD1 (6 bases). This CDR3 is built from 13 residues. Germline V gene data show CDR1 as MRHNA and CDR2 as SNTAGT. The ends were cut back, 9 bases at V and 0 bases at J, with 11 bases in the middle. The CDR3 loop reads CASRQDLNTEAFF. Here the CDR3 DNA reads TGTGCCAGTCGACAGGACCTGAACACTGAAGCTTTCTTT.